The clone carrying this T cell receptor (beta chain) has ten or more counts. A single record per CDR3 protein comes from TCRdb applying MiXCR to the RACE reads. Among about 96,000 distinct CDR3 sequences listed, approximately 8.6% were seen once. Germline V CDR1 and CDR2: MDHEN, SYDVKM. The V segment lost 2 bases and the J segment 5 bases; nucleotides outside the gene matches: 7. The CDR3 has 16 amino acids. The sample's time point: patch test 2, 6 weeks after DPC sensitization. Noted treatment: therapeutic diphenylcyclopropenone sensitization with weekly scalp DPC. Phlebotomy was performed prior to application of every patch test. The data were taken from a study of human T cells and chemical hapten exposure. As for the study in general: For the roughly 25-week duration of the study, patients were given weekly doses of diphenylcyclopropenone on the scalp.

This chain links TRBV28 with TRBJ2-5; TRBD2 matches at 11 bases. This clonotype was obtained from a woman aged 35 to 49 with alopecia areata. Some clones in this sample may be carry-over from other donors' samples. The sequenced sample was whole blood, obtained in connection with sensitization to the hapten diphenylcyclopropenone (DPC). This CDR3 is CASSLHLAGGPETQYF. Here the CDR3 DNA reads TGTGCCAGCAGTTTACATCTAGCGGGAGGTCCGGAGACCCAGTACTTC.